A single sample gave rise to the 25 T cell receptor beta chains below, sequenced in a study of OX40 agonist ivuxolimab in advanced cancers. The method was immunoSEQ multiplex PCR; TCRdb's version includes in-frame clones alone and lacks a portion of them. The top ten clones hold 3.4% of a sample with 57,000 or so clones, 83% of them seen once. Material: CD4+ or CD8+ T cells sorted from blood, obtained in a trial of the OX40 agonist ivuxolimab. The source is an adult with an advanced solid tumor such as melanoma, head and neck, liver or kidney cancer.

The DNA of the CDR3 is TGCGCCAGCAGCTTGGAACGACCTTCTGGAAACACCATATATTTT. This gives the protein CASSLERPSGNTIYF. V and J are TRBV5-1 and TRBJ1-3; no definite D call. There are 15 residues in the CDR3. Trimming took 0 bases from V and 1 from J, leaving 8 bases between them. The germline gives CDR1 SGHRS, CDR2 YFSETQ.

CDR3 residues: CASSQVEQTYNEQFF. In nucleotides, the CDR3 is TGCGCCAGCAGCCAAGTGGAACAGACATACAATGAGCAGTTCTTC. The chain uses TRBV4-3 and TRBJ2-1; no clear D. Germline assignment: CDR1 LGHNA and CDR2 YSLEER. There are 15 residues in the CDR3. The V end was cut by 1 base, the J end by 4 bases, with 11 bases between.

The gene calls are TRBV5-4 and TRBJ1-5; D uncertain. V was shortened by 0 bases and J by 9 bases, with 10 bases between the two germline ends. The CDR3 runs to 13 residues. Germline V CDR1 and CDR2: SGHNT, YYREEE (reference sequence). DNA of the CDR3: TGTGCCAGCAGCTTGGACGGTTCAGCGCCCCAGCATTTT. Its translation: CASSLDGSAPQHF.

The CDR3 DNA reads TGTGCCAGCAGTTTGACAGGGGAAGGAAGGGGCTACACCTTC. This gives the protein CASSLTGEGRGYTF. This chain links TRBV27 with TRBJ1-2; 8 bases align to TRBD1. The CDR3 spans 14 residues. Looked up from germline, CDR1 is MNHEY and CDR2 is SMNVEV (reference sequence). J gave up 8 bases and V 3 bases, and 8 bases lay outside the gene matches.

The J gene is TRBJ2-5, the V gene TRBV6-1, with 11 bases fitting TRBD2. Germline CDR1 is MNHNS and CDR2 is SASEGT. With 4 bases clipped from V and 2 bases from J, the junction kept 9 bases outside the gene matches. The CDR3 consists of 17 residues. The CDR3 DNA reads TGTGCCAGCAGTGGTAGCGGGGGGGCCTCTCGACAAGAGACCCAGTACTTC. Its translation: CASSGSGGASRQETQYF.

V and J are TRBV7-9 and TRBJ1-1; 9 bases match TRBD1. Germline-derived CDR1 and CDR2 are SEHNR and FQNEAQ (reference sequence). After removal of 4 bases from V and 1 base from J, the junction contained 1 base not matched to a gene. The CDR3 runs 14 residues. For the CDR3, the DNA is TGTGCCAGCAGCTGGACAGGGGCGAACACTGAAGCTTTCTTT. Translation: CASSWTGANTEAFF.

V usage is TRBV6-6 and J usage is TRBJ1-1; D not certain. Germline values: CDR1 MNHNY, CDR2 SVGAGI (reference sequence). The V gene lost 1 base and the J gene lost 4 bases, with 4 bases spanning the gap. CDR3 length: 12 residues. CDR3 in amino acids: CASSYYGTEAFF. The CDR3 DNA sequence: TGTGCCAGCAGTTACTACGGCACTGAAGCTTTCTTT.

This sequence joins TRBV6-5 and TRBJ1-6; unclear D gene. There are 15 residues in the CDR3. Trimming pared 0 bases from V and 5 bases from J, leaving 8 bases between. In germline, CDR1 is MNHEY, CDR2 SVGAGI. CDR3 DNA: TGTGCCAGCAGTTACTCAGCCAGTAATAATTCACCCCTCCACTTT. It yields the protein CASSYSASNNSPLHF.

This rearrangement joins TRBV2 to TRBJ1-5; 10 nucleotides agree with TRBD1. The CDR3 covers 14 residues. Germline-derived CDR1 and CDR2 are SNHLY and FYNNEI. Germline trimming cut 7 bases from V and 7 bases from J; bases unmatched to any gene: 7. CDR3 loop: CASMTGDRGQPQHF. The CDR3 DNA reads as TGTGCCAGCATGACCGGGGACAGGGGCCAGCCCCAGCATTTT.

This clone appeared once. The chain joins TRBV11-2 to TRBJ2-3; D is uncertain. CDR3 length: 12 residues. Germline CDR1 is SGHAT and CDR2 is FQNNGV. V shed 0 bases and J shed 7 bases, with 5 bases lying between them. CDR3 bases: TGTGCCAGCAGCTTAGATCAATATACGCAGTATTTT. This codes for CASSLDQYTQYF.

This rearrangement joins TRBV18 to TRBJ1-1; D call uncertain. This CDR3 is 13 amino acids long. Trimming left V 0 bases short and J 4 bases short, with 6 bases between. Germline CDR1 is KGHSH and CDR2 is LQKENI. The CDR3, as DNA: TGTGCCAGCTCACCACCGTCGAGCACTGAAGCTTTCTTT. Translation: CASSPPSSTEAFF.

The CDR3 region is CASAPRQGRSHEQYF. The CDR3 bases are TGTGCCAGCGCGCCCCGACAGGGGCGTTCCCACGAGCAGTACTTC. J is TRBJ2-7 and V is TRBV6-4, with TRBD1 identical over 8 bases. CDR3 size: 15 residues. V shed 8 bases and J 5 bases; nucleotides not matched to a gene: 14. Per the germline V gene, CDR1 is MRHNA and CDR2 is SNTAGT.

This chain joins TRBV27 and TRBJ1-5; 8 bases are shared with TRBD1. The CDR3 consists of 15 residues. CDR1 is MNHEY, CDR2 SMNVEV, per germline (reference sequence). Unmatched junction bases numbered 8, after V lost 6 bases and J lost 4 bases. The CDR3 region is CASSSGQGRNQPQHF. The CDR3 nucleotides read TGTGCCAGCAGCTCAGGACAGGGTAGGAATCAGCCCCAGCATTTT.

The chain employs TRBV10-3 and TRBJ2-7; no reliable D call. The germline V gene has CDR1 ENHRY and CDR2 SYGVKD. Trimming shortened V by 4 bases and J by 1 base, and 11 bases separated the two germline ends. The CDR3 totals 14 residues. The CDR3 nucleotides are TGTGCCATCAGTGGTAGGCCGGATTCCTACGAGCAGTACTTC. Translation: CAISGRPDSYEQYF.

The chain uses TRBV5-5 and TRBJ1-1; no definite D call. Trimming took 1 base from V and 1 from J, leaving 5 bases between them. The CDR3 loop spans 13 amino acids. CDR1 is SGHKS and CDR2 is YYEKEE in the germline V gene (reference sequence). CDR3 amino acids: CASSLLQNTEAFF. The CDR3 nucleotides are TGTGCCAGCAGCTTGCTACAGAACACTGAAGCTTTCTTT.

The V call is TRBV6-5, the J call TRBJ2-7; 9 bases align to TRBD2. The CDR3 is made up of 15 amino acids. Germline loops: CDR1 MNHEY, CDR2 SVGAGI. The V segment lost 6 bases and the J segment 2 bases; nucleotides outside the gene matches: 8. The CDR3 nucleotides are TGTGCCAGCAGAAATAGCGGGGGACAAACCTACGAGCAGTACTTC. As protein: CASRNSGGQTYEQYF.

The chain couples TRBV7-3 to TRBJ2-3; D may be TRBD2 (6 bases). V gave up 6 bases and J gave up 1 base, with 17 bases separating them. The V gene's germline CDR1 is SGHTA and CDR2 FQGTGA. The CDR3 length is 16 residues. The DNA for the CDR3 is TGTGCCAGCAGTATGGCCGGGGGTTCTGGCACAGATACGCAGTATTTT. This translates into CASSMAGGSGTDTQYF. Looking up the rest from reference TRBV7-3 and TRBJ2-3 gives the full variable domain: GAGVSQTPSNKVTEKGKYVELRCDPISGHTALYWYRQSLGQGPEFLIYFQGTGAADDSGLPNDRFFAVRPEGSVSTLKIQRTERGDSAVYLCASSMAGGSGTDTQYFGPGTRLTVL.

The V and J genes are TRBV28 and TRBJ1-5; a weak D match, TRBD1 (6 bases). The germline V and J ends were trimmed by 7 bases and 5 bases, with 15 bases remaining between them. The germline V gene encodes CDR1 MDHEN and CDR2 SYDVKM. The CDR3 consists of 14 residues. The CDR3 protein is CASKEPQGYQPQHF. DNA for the CDR3: TGTGCCAGCAAGGAACCGCAGGGGTATCAGCCCCAGCATTTT.

The chain recombines TRBV7-2 with TRBJ2-1, with no clear D. Trimming cost V 3 bases and J 7 bases, with 10 bases left between them. Germline V gene lookup returns CDR1 SGHTA and CDR2 FQGNSA. This CDR3 is built from 13 residues. The CDR3 protein is CASSFSVWNEQFF. In nucleotides, the CDR3 is TGTGCCAGCAGCTTCTCTGTCTGGAATGAGCAGTTCTTC.

For the CDR3, the DNA is TGCGCCAGCAGCTTGGGAAGGGGAGGGGAAAAACTGTTTTTT. Residues: CASSLGRGGEKLFF. The rearrangement links TRBV5-1 to TRBJ1-4; TRBD1 is a possible D gene (5 bases). V lost 0 bases, J lost 8 bases, and 11 bases lay in between. Per the germline V gene, CDR1 is SGHRS and CDR2 is YFSETQ. The CDR3 is made up of 14 amino acids.

This chain links TRBV28 with TRBJ1-1, with TRBD1 matching 7 bases. The CDR3 totals 15 residues. The germline gives CDR1 MDHEN, CDR2 SYDVKM. Trimming took 5 bases from V and 1 from J; bases not matched to a gene: 7. The DNA for the CDR3 is TGTGCCAGCAGTCCCCGGGACAGACCGAACACTGAAGCTTTCTTT. It encodes CASSPRDRPNTEAFF.

V is TRBV18 and J is TRBJ2-7; a weak D match, TRBD1 (5 bases). V was pared by 3 bases and J by 1 base, with 7 bases between. Germline lookup yields CDR1 KGHSH and CDR2 LQKENI. CDR3 size: 13 residues. As DNA, the CDR3 is TGTGCCAGCTCACCGGGGCAGTCCTACGAGCAGTACTTC. Translated, it gives CASSPGQSYEQYF.

The J gene is TRBJ2-7, the V gene TRBV29-1; 14 nucleotides agree with TRBD2. The germline gives CDR1 SQVTM, CDR2 ANQGSEA. The CDR3 runs 15 residues. The trim removed 5 bases at V and 4 bases at J, leaving 7 bases unmatched. CDR3 in amino acids: CSVLGLAGGEYEQYF. The CDR3 DNA reads as TGCAGCGTTCTTGGACTAGCGGGGGGCGAATACGAGCAGTACTTC.

The chain combines TRBV9 with TRBJ1-3, with D tentatively TRBD1 (5 bases). The CDR3 is 15 amino acids. Germline-derived CDR1 and CDR2 are SGDLS and YYNGEE. Trimming took 2 bases from V and 1 from J, leaving 10 bases between them. This CDR3 is CASSVTGASGNTIYF. Written as DNA, the CDR3 is TGTGCCAGCAGCGTTACCGGGGCTTCTGGAAACACCATATATTTT.

J is TRBJ2-1 and V is TRBV6-1, with TRBD1 matching 7 bases. From germline, CDR1 is MNHNS and CDR2 SASEGT. With 4 bases clipped from V and 10 bases from J, the junction kept 16 bases outside the gene matches. CDR3 length: 16 amino acids. The CDR3 here is CASSGPRGSGAWEQFF. The CDR3 DNA reads TGTGCCAGCAGTGGCCCCAGGGGGTCTGGGGCGTGGGAGCAGTTCTTC.